This paragraph covers one TCR beta chain sequence. A junction end diverges from the germline sequence, so it may reflect a read error. The data derive from a study of T cell responses to AZD1222 COVID-19 vaccine. CDR3 length: 14 residues. Germline V gene sequence: CDR1 SEHNR, CDR2 FQNEAQ (reference sequence). Sequencing was performed with immunoSEQ multiplex PCR; in TCRdb, only in-frame clones are kept and a portion is missing. The sample shows about 150,000 clones, over 70% of them seen only once. The TCR was taken from an adult who received the AZD1222 COVID-19 vaccine. The genes are TRBV7-9 and TRBJ1-2; TRBD1 matches at 8 bases. The source material was peripheral blood, sampled 28 days after the second AZD1222 dose. Here the CDR3 reads CASSLAGTGGSLFF. In DNA, the CDR3 is TGTGCCAGCAGCTTAGCCGGGACAGGCGGCTCCTTATTCTTC.